The 14 T cell receptor beta chains listed next were all sequenced from one sample in a study of CD8+ T cells in alopecia areata. Sequencing relied on a cDNA template that was reverse transcribed from extracted RNA. Assay: immunoSEQ multiplex PCR; the TCRdb copy retains only in-frame clones and omits some. The data show approximately 54,000 clones, 95% to 97% seen once. The source material was CD8+ T cells sorted from blood, sampled at week 0. The receptors were sampled from a human donor with alopecia areata.

This chain joins TRBV5-1 and TRBJ1-1; D perhaps matches TRBD1 (5 bases). The V gene lost 3 bases and the J gene lost 0 bases, with 12 bases spanning the gap. The germline gives CDR1 SGHRS, CDR2 YFSETQ. CDR3 size: 15 residues. CDR3 sequence reads: CASSSAGQLNTEAFF. The CDR3 DNA is TGCGCCAGCAGCTCCGCGGGGCAGCTGAACACTGAAGCTTTCTTT.

This rearrangement joins TRBV6-5 to TRBJ1-1; D may be TRBD1 (5 bases). The CDR3 contains 13 residues. Trimming shortened V by 1 base and J by 7 bases, and 10 bases separated the two germline ends. CDR1 MNHEY and CDR2 SVGAGI come from the germline V gene. The CDR3 DNA follows: TGTGCCAGCAGTTACTGGCGGGGGGGTGAAGCTTTCTTT. It yields the protein CASSYWRGGEAFF.

V gene TRBV4-1 combines with J gene TRBJ2-2; 10 nucleotides line up with TRBD1. Germline V gene lookup returns CDR1 MGHRA and CDR2 YSYEKL. The CDR3 length is 15 residues. J lost 5 bases, V lost 4 bases, and 4 bases had no gene match. The CDR3 region has the DNA TGCGCCAGCAGCCTGACGGACAGGGGGACCGGGGAGCTGTTTTTT. Translating gives CASSLTDRGTGELFF.

This clone was observed once. This chain links TRBV29-1 with TRBJ2-5; no reliable D call. The CDR3 covers 12 residues. Germline V CDR1 and CDR2: SQVTM, ANQGSEA. Trimming took 2 bases from V and 4 from J, leaving 8 bases between them. The CDR3 sequence: CSVEMRLETQYF. Here the CDR3 DNA reads TGCAGCGTTGAAATGCGGTTAGAGACCCAGTACTTC. Based on the CDR3 plus reference TRBV29-1 and TRBJ2-5, the full variable domain is SAVISQKPSRDICQRGTSLTIQCQVDSQVTMMFWYRQQPGQSLTLIATANQGSEATYESGFVIDKFPISRPNLTFSTLTVSNMSPEDSSIYLCSVEMRLETQYFGPGTRLLVL.

V gene TRBV4-3 combines with J gene TRBJ1-3; D is undetermined. The germline V gene has CDR1 LGHNA and CDR2 YSLEER. V was pared by 3 bases and J by 0 bases, with 6 bases between. The CDR3 is made up of 14 amino acids. The CDR3 DNA reads as TGCGCCAGCAGCCAGGGTGACTCTGGAAACACCATATATTTT. It translates to CASSQGDSGNTIYF.

V is TRBV27 and J is TRBJ1-5; D is unresolved. V was shortened by 8 bases and J by 2 bases, with 10 bases between the two germline ends. Germline assignment: CDR1 MNHEY and CDR2 SMNVEV (reference sequence). The CDR3 has 13 amino acids. This chain's CDR3 is CASSVGGNQPQHF. CDR3 sequence (DNA): TGTGCCAGCTCGGTTGGTGGCAATCAGCCCCAGCATTTT.

This clone was seen only once. The chain carries TRBV11-2 and TRBJ2-3; a possible D gene is TRBD2 (7 bases). Germline values: CDR1 SGHAT, CDR2 FQNNGV. Trimming took off 5 bases at V and 4 bases at J, with 22 bases between the two ends. The CDR3 runs 17 residues. The chain's CDR3 is CASSPDVWGGRADTQYF. In nucleotides, the CDR3 is TGTGCCAGCAGCCCCGACGTATGGGGGGGCCGTGCAGATACGCAGTATTTT.

The chain uses TRBV29-1 and TRBJ1-1; possible D gene TRBD1, 6 bases. The germline V gene encodes CDR1 SQVTM and CDR2 ANQGSEA. CDR3 length: 12 amino acids. V was shortened by 5 bases and J by 2 bases, with 9 bases between the two germline ends. In nucleotides, the CDR3 is TGCAGCGTTAGGACAGTAAACACTGAAGCTTTCTTT. Its translation: CSVRTVNTEAFF.

CDR3 DNA sequence: TGTGCCAGCAGGCAAGGGCCCTCTAACTTCCTCTTTAACCTGGCCCAGTACTTC. This codes for CASRQGPSNFLFNLAQYF. V and J are TRBV6-4 and TRBJ2-5, with D unclear. The CDR3 runs to 18 residues. The V gene lost 6 bases and the J gene lost 9 bases, with 32 bases spanning the gap. In germline, CDR1 is MRHNA, CDR2 SNTAGT.

The chain has TRBV29-1 and TRBJ2-5, with 9 positions matching TRBD1. The J call may be wrong; the DNA end is better matched by TRBJ2-7. The CDR3 runs 13 residues. Germline CDR1 reads SQVTM; CDR2 reads ANQGSEA. The CDR3 DNA reads TGCAGCGTTGCTCGGACAGGGGACGACGAGCAGTACTTC. Amino acid sequence: CSVARTGDDEQYF.

V usage is TRBV27 and J usage is TRBJ2-3, with 9 bases matching TRBD1. The CDR3 spans 16 residues. The J segment lost 1 base and the V segment lost 3 bases, leaving 5 bases of the junction unmatched. The germline V gene encodes CDR1 MNHEY and CDR2 SMNVEV (reference sequence). The CDR3 is CASSFITGGGTDTQYF. The CDR3 DNA is TGTGCCAGCAGTTTCATAACAGGGGGCGGCACAGATACGCAGTATTTT.

V gene TRBV11-2 combines with J gene TRBJ1-1; 9 bases match TRBD1. CDR3 length: 14 amino acids. V gave up 5 bases and J gave up 2 bases; unmatched junction bases: 3. Germline-derived CDR1 and CDR2 are SGHAT and FQNNGV. This chain's CDR3 is CASSQGQGNTEAFF. CDR3 nucleotides: TGTGCCAGCAGCCAGGGACAGGGAAACACTGAAGCTTTCTTT.

V and J are TRBV19 and TRBJ2-3; a possible D gene is TRBD2 (5 bases). The CDR3 extends over 14 amino acids. Germline loops: CDR1 LNHDA, CDR2 SQIVND (reference sequence). V was pared by 1 base and J by 6 bases, with 11 bases between. This CDR3 reads CASSIGPGKDTQYF. Written as DNA, the CDR3 is TGTGCCAGTAGTATAGGCCCGGGGAAGGATACGCAGTATTTT.

The genes are TRBV4-3 and TRBJ2-3; no firm D call. CDR1 is LGHNA and CDR2 is YSLEER in the germline V gene. The CDR3 consists of 15 residues. V shed 1 base and J shed 3 bases, with 11 bases lying between them. CDR3 loop: CASSQVAPTTDTQYF. The CDR3 nucleotides read TGCGCCAGCAGCCAAGTAGCACCCACAACAGATACGCAGTATTTT.